This T cell receptor beta chain was sequenced in a study of blood T cell repertoires in COVID-19. Study summary: Acute and convalescent COVID-19 samples came from the United States, Italy and Spain. In each case, the material was cDNA or gDNA derived from T cells, B-cell-depleted T cells, or PBMCs.

Under the authors' procedure: Scientists estimated how many nucleated cells there were by amplifying reference gene primers. Sequencing was performed with immunoSEQ multiplex PCR; in TCRdb, only in-frame clones are kept and a portion is missing. V, J and clone size reflect that table, while D and trimming were determined from the DNA. The table lists about 180,000 clones, around 80% of them singletons. The length of the CDR3 is 16 residues. V shed 4 bases and J shed 0 bases, with 14 bases lying between them. The V gene's germline CDR1 is KGHDR and CDR2 SFDVKD. This receptor was identified in a human donor in a cohort sampled during active COVID-19. The V call is TRBV24-1, the J call TRBJ1-2; the D gene is possibly TRBD1 (6 bases). Sequenced input: peripheral blood. The CDR3 coding sequence is TGTGCCACCAGTGAGGGTGACAGGCCTGCTAACTATGGCTACACCTTC. Protein product: CATSEGDRPANYGYTF.